The 14 T cell receptor beta chains listed next were all sequenced from one sample in a study of T cell clonotyping in hematopoietic cell transplantation. Profiled with immunoSEQ multiplex PCR; TCRdb holds only in-frame clones, not every one. The table shows 10,000 to 15,000 clones, with approximately 90% occurring only once. Material for sequencing was peripheral blood mononuclear cells. Receptors were obtained from a woman aged 45-60 years in good health. Some clones in this sample may be carry-over from other donors' samples.

The gene calls are TRBV29-1 and TRBJ1-2, with a tentative D call TRBD1 (5 bases). Germline V CDR1 and CDR2: SQVTM, ANQGSEA. The V end was cut by 4 bases, the J end by 7 bases, with 10 bases between. The CDR3 extends over 11 amino acids. The CDR3 loop reads CSVGDRSGYTF. CDR3 in DNA: TGCAGCGTTGGCGACAGAAGTGGCTACACCTTC. The variable domain in full, completed from reference TRBV29-1 and TRBJ1-2, reads SAVISQKPSRDICQRGTSLTIQCQVDSQVTMMFWYRQQPGQSLTLIATANQGSEATYESGFVIDKFPISRPNLTFSTLTVSNMSPEDSSIYLCSVGDRSGYTFGSGTRLTVV.

The chain recombines TRBV18 with TRBJ2-7, with 7 bases that match TRBD1. Germline CDR1 and CDR2: KGHSH and LQKENI. The CDR3 contains 17 residues. V was clipped by 0 bases and J by 2 bases; unmatched bases: 10. The CDR3 here is CASSPPGTVQFTYEQYF. The DNA for the CDR3 is TGTGCCAGCTCACCACCTGGGACAGTTCAATTTACCTACGAGCAGTACTTC.

This clone was seen only once. This chain uses TRBV5-4 with TRBJ1-2, with 8 bases aligning to TRBD1. Germline V lookup: CDR1 SGHNT, CDR2 YYREEE (reference sequence). The V gene end was trimmed by 3 bases and the J gene end by 2 bases; junction bases not matched to a gene: 9. This CDR3 is 16 amino acids long. The CDR3 nucleotides read TGTGCCAGCAGCTCGGACAGGGAAGAAGTCAACTATGGCTACACCTTC. This sequence encodes CASSSDREEVNYGYTF.

V gene TRBV5-1 combines with J gene TRBJ2-6; 7 nucleotides match TRBD1. Germline trimming cut 1 base from V and 2 bases from J; bases unmatched to any gene: 6. The germline V gene encodes CDR1 SGHRS and CDR2 YFSETQ. This CDR3 has 17 residues. CDR3 sequence: CASSLTGAGAGANVLTF. The CDR3 DNA is TGCGCCAGCAGCTTGACAGGGGCTGGTGCTGGGGCCAACGTCCTGACTTTC.

The CDR3 spells CAWSVGTSGTQYF. The CDR3 nucleotides are TGTGCCTGGAGTGTAGGGACTAGCGGGACCCAGTACTTC. The rearrangement joins TRBV30 to TRBJ2-5; 11 nucleotides agree with TRBD2. The CDR3 consists of 13 residues. Trimming cost V 0 bases and J 7 bases; bases outside gene matches: 1. The V gene's germline CDR1 is GTSNPN and CDR2 SVGIG (reference sequence).

The chain joins TRBV5-1 to TRBJ2-1, with no clear D. V was shortened by 0 bases and J by 3 bases, with 19 bases between the two germline ends. The germline V gene encodes CDR1 SGHRS and CDR2 YFSETQ. The CDR3 is 18 amino acids. The CDR3 loop reads CASSLGFRKDGFYNEQFF. The DNA of the CDR3 is TGCGCCAGCAGCTTGGGCTTTAGAAAGGACGGATTCTACAATGAGCAGTTCTTC.

V and J are TRBV7-2 and TRBJ2-5; TRBD2 agrees at 8 bases. The V segment lost 1 base and the J segment 5 bases; nucleotides outside the gene matches: 6. There are 15 residues in the CDR3. The germline CDR1 and CDR2 sequences are SGHTA and FQGNSA. CDR3 sequence: CASSLGVAGMETQYF. DNA of the CDR3: TGTGCCAGCAGCTTAGGGGTAGCGGGGATGGAGACCCAGTACTTC. Full variable domain (outside the CDR3, taken from reference TRBV7-2 and TRBJ2-5): GAGVSQSPSNKVTEKGKDVELRCDPISGHTALYWYRQSLGQGLEFLIYFQGNSAPDKSGLPSDRFSAERTGGSVSTLTIQRTQQEDSAVYLCASSLGVAGMETQYFGPGTRLLVL.

The chain couples TRBV19 to TRBJ1-5; D is unclear. The V and J ends lost 4 bases and 7 bases respectively, with 11 bases between them. This CDR3 spans 13 amino acids. Germline lookup yields CDR1 LNHDA and CDR2 SQIVND (reference sequence). The CDR3 loop reads CASSSRGMQPQHF. The CDR3 DNA follows: TGTGCCAGTAGTAGCCGCGGGATGCAGCCCCAGCATTTT.

V usage is TRBV7-2 and J usage is TRBJ2-7; 12 positions agree with TRBD1. Germline-derived CDR1 and CDR2 are SGHTA and FQGNSA. The length of the CDR3 is 13 residues. V dropped 5 bases and J dropped 12; count of bases not matched to a gene: 8. In DNA form, the CDR3 reads TGTGCCAGCAGCCGGGGGACAGGGGGCCTCTTGTACTTC. Amino acids: CASSRGTGGLLYF.

The chain recombines TRBV9 with TRBJ2-7; weak D call: TRBD2 (5 bases). Germline V gene sequence: CDR1 SGDLS, CDR2 YYNGEE. The CDR3 is made up of 14 amino acids. V lost 3 bases, J lost 2 bases, and 12 bases lay in between. The CDR3, as DNA: TGTGCCAGCAGCGCAGGTATTAGCGCCTACGAGCAGTACTTC. This gives the protein CASSAGISAYEQYF.

V is TRBV4-3 and J is TRBJ2-2, with D possibly being TRBD2 (6 bases). CDR1 is LGHNA and CDR2 is YSLEER in the germline V gene. V was trimmed by 0 bases and J by 5 bases, leaving 16 bases between them. The CDR3 runs 17 residues. CDR3 in amino acids: CASSQERTSLFTGELFF. CDR3 bases: TGCGCCAGCAGCCAAGAACGCACTAGCCTGTTTACCGGGGAGCTGTTTTTT.

J is TRBJ2-3 and V is TRBV4-1; 7 bases are a match to TRBD2. Germline assignment: CDR1 MGHRA and CDR2 YSYEKL. The CDR3 is made up of 18 amino acids. J lost 0 bases, V lost 0 bases, and 9 bases had no gene match. CDR3 protein: CASSQDSMAGVSTDTQYF. CDR3 DNA sequence: TGCGCCAGCAGCCAAGATTCCATGGCGGGGGTTAGCACAGATACGCAGTATTTT.

This clone was picked up one time. One end of the junction is discordant with germline, which a read error may explain. The chain employs TRBV7-7 and TRBJ2-3, with D hard to call. This CDR3 has 13 amino acids. The germline gives CDR1 SSHAT, CDR2 FNYEAQ (reference sequence). The chain's CDR3 is CASSSRLPDTQYF. The CDR3 DNA reads TGTGCTAGCAGCTCAAGACTGCCAGATACGCAGTATTTT. Variable domain in full (rest from reference TRBV7-7 and TRBJ2-3): GAGVSQSPRYKVTKRGQDVTLRCDPISSHATLYWYQQALGQGPEFLTYFNYEAQPDKSGLPSDRFSAERPEGSISTLTIQRTEQRDSAMYRCASSSRLPDTQYFGPGTRLTVL.

V is TRBV7-8 and J is TRBJ1-1; possibly TRBD1 for D (6 bases). CDR3 size: 17 residues. Trimming shortened V by 5 bases and J by 1 base, and 20 bases separated the two germline ends. Germline V gives CDR1 SGHVS, CDR2 FQNEAQ. The CDR3 region is CASSSRGGGSGNTEAFF. The DNA for the CDR3 is TGTGCCAGCAGCAGCCGGGGGGGCGGTTCAGGGAACACTGAAGCTTTCTTT.